Below, one TCR beta chain is given with its context. The antigen it binds to is not known. Base qualities were left out, and no much larger clone turns up one base away. The data were taken from a study of blood T cell repertoires in COVID-19 (TCRdb year 2020). Broadly, across the study: The collaborator samples originated in the United States, Italy and Spain and spanned the acute and convalescent phases of COVID-19. Subjects who had been exposed to COVID-19, were actively infected with it, or had recovered from it provided the deeply sampled blood TCRbeta repertoires that made up the dataset. HLA class I and class II types, where available, came from metadata supplied by the sample provider rather than from assay-based typing. The prospective study material was composed of cDNA or gDNA derived from T cells, B-cell-depleted T cells, or PBMCs. The repertoires were released in a freely available public database meant as a resource for research on the immune response to SARS-CoV-2. Samples were obtained from the ongoing ImmuneRACE study (first 160 participants) and from over 1,000 subjects provided by 6 global collaborators. Sample metadata almost always included a de-identified subject ID, COVID-19 status, age in years and sex. Overall results and qualifications from the work: The quantity of clinical and demographic metadata differed by source and by participant and was supplied without curation.

The V and J ends are trimmed by 1 base and 8 bases, leaving 14 bases between them. CDR1 and CDR2 are drawn from the germline V gene (reference sequence): LNHNV, YYDKDF. The CDR3 spans 14 residues, from the cysteine through the phenylalanine. This entry keeps only the CDR3 DNA: 42 bases, framed from base 1. One collaborating source in Seattle enrolled patients while the patients were actively infected and followed the patients over time throughout the course of disease. Collaborating institutions collected whole blood in K2EDTA tubes following their own protocols. For TCRbeta analysis, collaborators shipped samples as frozen whole blood, isolated PBMCs, or DNA extracted from either of those sample types. TCRbeta CDR3 regions were amplified from genomic DNA using the immunoSEQ Assay, a bias-controlled multiplex PCR. In the source study's methods: The number of nucleated cells in each sample was estimated from the amplification of reference gene primers within the assay. To quantify the absolute abundance of each unique TCRbeta CDR3 rearrangement, sequence reads were collapsed and filtered. For each sample, productive Simpson clonality was calculated as the square root of Simpson's diversity index over productive rearrangements. Drawn from immuneACCESS, this table holds only the in-frame rearrangements with V and J called that TCRdb kept. Clones are partly lost; checked studies trace under half to an unresolved V gene and leave the rest unexplained. Clone size and the V and J calls come from that table; the DNA yielded D and trimming. In all, the sample holds 150,000 to 200,000 clones, and less than 90% of those were seen once. The ten largest account for less than 10% of the sample.

This clonotype originated in a woman in her 70s with COVID-19, enrolled during active disease. The sample comprised peripheral blood. The chain was built from TRBV15 and TRBJ1-2, with a tentative D gene TRBD1 over 6 matching bases. The base sequence is TGTGCCACCAGCAGAGGAGGAAACAGGGACGGCTACACCTTC. It translates to CATSRGGNRDGYTF.